The T cell receptor beta chain described here comes from a study of beta chain features in type 1 diabetes (dated by TCRdb to 2017 to 2018). Looking at the study overall: No differences in mean age, gender distribution, total cell number or subset yield were found between patients and healthy donors. Across all samples, about 110 million sorted cells were examined, and cell number per subset correlated strongly with RNA yield. In the study, recently diagnosed type 1 diabetes patients and matched healthy donors were compared on the TCRB repertoires of their sorted circulating CD4+ T cell subsets. Regulatory and stem cell-like memory subsets were isolated from only 8 patients and about eight healthy donors, whereas naive and central memory subsets came from all 30 or so donors. Broad study findings and their caveats: In all four CD4+ subsets, TCRB CDR3 length was moderately but significantly shorter in type 1 diabetes patients. Naive, central memory and regulatory TCRB repertoires appeared to be more similar among patients than among healthy donors. HLA sub-analyses involved small numbers of individuals, so any influence of HLA type on TCRB rearrangement remained unresolved. Fewer insertions and more nucleotide deletions at VDJ recombination sites were observed in patients with type 1 diabetes, implying thymic rearrangement abnormalities. Because cDNA rather than genomic DNA was sequenced, highly expressing activated cells could have been over-represented, although no difference in activation and CD3 levels was found between groups. Shorter templates might have been favored by PCR, but patient and control samples were amplified and corrected together, so both groups would have been affected equally by any skew.

Measured from the cysteine to the phenylalanine, the CDR3 is 16 residues long. Only the CDR3 DNA stays, 48 bases, in frame from base 1. V lost 5 bases and J lost 1 base, and the count of bases not matched to a germline gene is 6. Based on the germline V gene, the CDR1 and CDR2 sequences are MDHEN and SYDVKM. From each donor, a single peripheral blood sample of around 0.12 L on average was drawn into heparinised tubes. Naive, central memory, regulatory and stem cell-like memory CD4+ T cells were sorted on a BD FACSAria II using a panel including CD45RO, CCR7, CD25, CD127, CD95 and CD27. Every sorted population had a purity above 95%. Right away, PBMCs were isolated by Lymphoprep density gradient centrifugation and were stained directly, with no culture step. To minimize batch effects, samples were stained and sorted in pairs, one healthy donor with one patient per experiment. Remarks on this clone: Its antigen is still unknown. No per-base quality is available; no much larger clone lies one base away.

The entire amount of isolated RNA was reverse transcribed using the High Capacity cDNA Reverse Transcription Kit, so the sequenced TCRB transcripts were expressed ones. Deep immunoSEQ sequencing was performed on naive, central memory and regulatory T cell samples, with an average of roughly 3.5 million total reads per sample. Sorted cells were lysed in RLT buffer, and RNA was extracted using DNase-treated RNeasy Micro or Mini kits according to cell number. Each cell subset was processed separately to prevent cross-contamination, with patient and healthy donor samples processed together. TCRB sequences were amplified from cDNA with the immunoSEQ multiplex PCR, producing 87-bp fragments spanning the CDR3 region. Sequencing of the amplicons was done on the Illumina HiSeq platform. In the original analysis: Synthetic template baselines were used to correct PCR bias computationally, reads within Hamming distance 2 were collapsed, and singletons that could not be merged were discarded. Reads were aligned to IMGT to assign V, D and J genes, CDR3 length, and insertions or deletions at six rearrangement sites. Within each subset, clonotype counts were normalized to the number of sorted cells before true diversity and Gini coefficients were calculated with the tcR R package. Repertoire sharing was quantified using the overlap coefficient calculated on TCRB nucleotide sequences. As a proxy for the pre-selection repertoire, out-of-frame TCRB sequences from naive cells were analyzed. Imported from immuneACCESS, the table was reduced by TCRdb to in-frame sequences with V and J called. These copies leave out some clones; in studies compared against another copy, an unresolved V gene accounts for under half, and the cause of the remainder is not known. V and J calls and clone size are copied from that table; D and trimming were computed from the DNA. In this sample the table shows approximately 260,000 clones, around 22% of which occur a single time. Of the sample, about 0.011% falls within the top ten clones.

The sequence links TRBV28 to TRBJ2-4; TRBD2 aligns with 9 central bases. The sequenced sample was naive CD4+ T cells from blood. Taken with the paper, the label for cell subset or site translates to: true naive CD4+ T cells. The clonotype was recovered from a woman aged 30 to 39 with type 1 diabetes. The DNA sequence is TGTGCCAGCAGTCGGCTAGCGGGGAGGGCCAAAAACATTCAGTACTTC. Protein translation: CASSRLAGRAKNIQYF.